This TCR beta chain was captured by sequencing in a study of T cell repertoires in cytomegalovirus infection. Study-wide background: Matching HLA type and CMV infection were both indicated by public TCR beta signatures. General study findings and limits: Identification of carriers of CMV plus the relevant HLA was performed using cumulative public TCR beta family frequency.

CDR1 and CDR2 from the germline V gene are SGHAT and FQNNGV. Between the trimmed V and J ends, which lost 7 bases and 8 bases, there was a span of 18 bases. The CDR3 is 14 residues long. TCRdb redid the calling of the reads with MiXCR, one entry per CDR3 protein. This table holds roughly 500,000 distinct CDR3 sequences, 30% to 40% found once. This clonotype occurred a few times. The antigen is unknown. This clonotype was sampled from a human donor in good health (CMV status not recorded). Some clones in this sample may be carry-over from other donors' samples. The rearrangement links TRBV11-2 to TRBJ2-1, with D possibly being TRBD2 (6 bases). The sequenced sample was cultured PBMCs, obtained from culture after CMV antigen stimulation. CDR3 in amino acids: CASNKRPSGDEQFF. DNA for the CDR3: TGTGCCAGCAACAAGCGGCCCTCGGGGGATGAGCAGTTCTTC.